This T cell receptor (beta chain) appears in the sequencing data of a study of metastatic and nonmetastatic thyroid tumors. Study-level background: Thyroid patients, malignant and benign, had repertoires compared across blood and tumor or nodule tissue.

This clone was observed a few times. Its antigen remains unidentified. No treatment of any kind had been given to any patient before thyroid surgery. Per the original methods: A classifier for distant metastasis in papillary thyroid cancer was constructed using CDR3 differences observed across clinicopathological groups. TCRdb re-called the PCR reads with MiXCR. These V and J calls derive from TCRdb rather than the authors' analysis. Of tens of thousands of clones detected, approximately 24% appear once; the ten largest clones hold about 3.3%. Whole-study results and caveats: Reports indicated that malignant thyroid tumors showed significantly higher TCR beta diversity than benign nodules did, in blood and tumor.

Germline loops: CDR1 DFQATT, CDR2 SNEGSKA (reference sequence). The ends were cut back, 7 bases at V and 4 bases at J, with 22 bases in the middle. The length of the CDR3 is 15 residues. This TCR came from a male donor with papillary thyroid cancer or a benign thyroid nodule (not recorded which). Some clones in this sample may be carry-over from other donors' samples. V gene TRBV20-1 combines with J gene TRBJ1-1; D remains ambiguous. The sequenced sample consisted of blood. This chain's CDR3 is CSGEEGGLGFTEAFF. For the CDR3, the DNA is TGCAGTGGCGAAGAGGGTGGACTCGGTTTCACTGAAGCTTTCTTT.